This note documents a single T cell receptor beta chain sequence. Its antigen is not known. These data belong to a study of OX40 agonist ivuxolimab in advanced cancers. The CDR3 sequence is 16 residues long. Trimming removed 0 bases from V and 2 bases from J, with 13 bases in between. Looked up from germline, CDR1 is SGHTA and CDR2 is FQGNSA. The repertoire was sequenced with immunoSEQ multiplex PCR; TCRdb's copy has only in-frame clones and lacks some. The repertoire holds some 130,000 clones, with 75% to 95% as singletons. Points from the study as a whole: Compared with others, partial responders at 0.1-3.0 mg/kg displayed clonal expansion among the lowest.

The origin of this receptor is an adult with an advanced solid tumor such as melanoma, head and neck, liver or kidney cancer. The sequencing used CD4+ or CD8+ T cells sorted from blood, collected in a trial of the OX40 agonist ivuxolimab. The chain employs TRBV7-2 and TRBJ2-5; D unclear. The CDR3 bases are TGTGCCAGCAGCTTAGCGCTAGGTTTCGTACAAGAGACCCAGTACTTC. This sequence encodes CASSLALGFVQETQYF.